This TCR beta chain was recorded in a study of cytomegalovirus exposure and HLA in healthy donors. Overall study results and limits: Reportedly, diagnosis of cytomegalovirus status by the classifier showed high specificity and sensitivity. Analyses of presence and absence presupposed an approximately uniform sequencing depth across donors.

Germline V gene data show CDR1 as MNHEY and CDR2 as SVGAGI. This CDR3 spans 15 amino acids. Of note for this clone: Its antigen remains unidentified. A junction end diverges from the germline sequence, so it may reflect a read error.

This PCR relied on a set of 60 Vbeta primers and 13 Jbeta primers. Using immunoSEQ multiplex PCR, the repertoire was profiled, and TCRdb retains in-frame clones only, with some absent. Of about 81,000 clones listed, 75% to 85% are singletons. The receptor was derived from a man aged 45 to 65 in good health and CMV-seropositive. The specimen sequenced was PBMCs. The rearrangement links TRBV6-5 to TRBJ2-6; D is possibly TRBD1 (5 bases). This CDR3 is CASSTGESGANGLTF. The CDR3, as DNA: TGTGCCAGCAGTACAGGCGAATCTGGGGCCAACGGCCTGACTTTC.